This TCR beta chain was recorded in a study of CD8 T cells in Susac syndrome. Turning to the study itself: Active disease was present in about 6 of the sequenced Susac syndrome patients, whereas roughly eight of them were in remission.

Purification of the CD8+ and CD4+ T cells relied on negative isolation, and TEMRA cells underwent FACS enrichment. Between the trimmed V and J ends, which lost 1 base and 8 bases, there was a span of 18 bases. The germline V gene has CDR1 MNHEY and CDR2 SVGAGI. This CDR3 comprises 16 residues. After extraction with the RNeasy kit, roughly 0.5 to 1 ug of the RNA was reverse transcribed using random hexamers. Each CDR3 protein is one row after TCRdb ran MiXCR on the immunoSEQ multiplex PCR reads. The sample yields approximately 74,000 distinct CDR3 sequences, about 92% seen once. The receptor was isolated from a human donor with Susac syndrome. Sample: CD4+ T cells from PBMCs. The chain has TRBV6-5 and TRBJ2-1; no definite D call. The CDR3 sequence: CASSYWTPVLDDEQFF. The CDR3 DNA reads TGTGCCAGCAGTTACTGGACCCCAGTCTTAGACGATGAGCAGTTCTTC.